This T cell receptor beta chain appears in the sequencing data of a study of blood T cell repertoires in COVID-19. Germline V gives CDR1 ENHRY, CDR2 SYGVKD. This CDR3 has 14 residues. The V and J ends lost 4 bases and 2 bases respectively, with 9 bases between them. Recovered Cohort 3 donors showed two negative PCRs, clearance, or symptom resolution. Some clones are missing from TCRdb's copy, which holds only in-frame ones; the method was immunoSEQ multiplex PCR. The table records about 220,000 clones, around 84% of them present only once. The chain combines TRBV10-3 with TRBJ1-5; no clear D. This TCR came from a woman between 40 and 50 years old who had recovered from COVID-19. The sequenced sample was PBMCs or T cells enriched from blood (not recorded which). CDR3: CAISAGTRNQPQHF. The CDR3 DNA is TGTGCCATCAGTGCAGGAACGCGCAATCAGCCCCAGCATTTT.